What follows are 25 T cell receptor beta chains derived from one specimen sequenced in a study of T-cell reconstitution after alpha-beta-depleted transplantation in children. Molecular barcoding with unique molecular identifiers was used for the TCRbeta library. TCRdb analysed the PCR reads with MiXCR anew, one entry per CDR3 protein. The data contain around 76,000 distinct CDR3 sequences, roughly 20% of them singletons. The sample consisted of PBMCs, mostly from graft donor cells, taken 360 days after TCRalphabeta/CD19-depleted stem cell transplant. These receptors were obtained from a male patient between 2 and 10 years old who had a stem cell transplant for acute lymphoblastic leukemia, so the T cells may come from the graft donor.

The gene calls are TRBV23-1 and TRBJ2-7, with a weak D call TRBD1 (6 bases). TRBV23-1 is flagged as an ORF with uncertain function. V lost 6 bases and J 3 bases, leaving 21 bases between the germline ends. The CDR3 has 16 amino acids. CDR3 loop: CASRIEGGHSSYEQYF. As DNA, the CDR3 is TGCGCCAGCAGAATAGAAGGGGGACATTCGAGCTACGAGCAGTACTTC.

The rearrangement uses TRBV7-9 and TRBJ1-1, with D hard to call. CDR3 length: 12 residues. The germline CDR1 and CDR2 sequences are SEHNR and FQNEAQ (reference sequence). Between the trimmed V and J ends, which lost 5 bases and 6 bases, there was a span of 10 bases. The CDR3 loop reads CASSTSTAEAFF. The DNA for the CDR3 is TGTGCCAGCAGCACCTCGACTGCTGAAGCTTTCTTT.

This chain links TRBV6-1 with TRBJ2-4; the D is unclear. Germline CDR1 and CDR2: MNHNS and SASEGT. The germline V and J ends were trimmed by 6 bases and 5 bases, with 14 bases remaining between them. This CDR3 region has 14 residues. The CDR3 region has the DNA TGTGCCAGCAGCCCCTCCTCTTACCAAAACATTCAGTACTTC. Translated: CASSPSSYQNIQYF.

This sequence joins TRBV5-1 and TRBJ2-7, with D maybe TRBD1 (5 bases). Germline V gene sequence: CDR1 SGHRS, CDR2 YFSETQ. Deletions cut 0 bases from V and 1 base from J, with 5 bases between. The CDR3 length is 13 residues. Written as DNA, the CDR3 is TGCGCCAGCAGCTTGGAGGGGTCCTACGAGCAGTACTTC. Encoded protein: CASSLEGSYEQYF.

Note on this clonotype: It may be a read error: a sequence one base away is much more abundant. This CDR3 reads CASSLKGWDQGTQYF. The CDR3 coding sequence is TGTGCCAGCAGCTTAAAGGGATGGGACCAAGGGACCCAGTACTTC. The chain has TRBV7-9 and TRBJ2-5; possibly TRBD1 or TRBD2 for D (5 bases each). In germline, CDR1 is SEHNR, CDR2 FQNEAQ (reference sequence). There are 15 residues in the CDR3.

V gene TRBV9 combines with J gene TRBJ2-2, with D unclear. The CDR3 is 14 amino acids. Germline CDR1 is SGDLS and CDR2 is YYNGEE. Trimming cost V 3 bases and J 2 bases, with 8 bases left between them. The DNA for the CDR3 is TGTGCCAGCAGCGGAGGCTTTAACACCGGGGAGCTGTTTTTT. It encodes CASSGGFNTGELFF.

This clonotype has a handful of counts. This chain's CDR3 is CASSLGLAGVYEQYF. The CDR3 DNA is TGTGCCAGCAGTTTAGGGCTAGCGGGAGTCTACGAGCAGTACTTC. The chain employs TRBV12-3 or TRBV12-4 and TRBJ2-7, with 10 bases aligning to TRBD2. V lost 1 base to trimming and J lost 3 bases; unmatched junction nucleotides: 3. The CDR3 extends over 15 amino acids.

Ten or more counts support this clonotype. The rearrangement links TRBV12-3 or TRBV12-4 to TRBJ2-1, with D perhaps TRBD2 (6 bases). The CDR3 has 13 residues. V lost 3 bases and J lost 4, with 7 bases in between. CDR3 sequence: CASSLGLYNEQFF. DNA for the CDR3: TGTGCCAGCAGTTTGGGACTGTACAATGAGCAGTTCTTC.

The chain recombines TRBV7-9 with TRBJ2-1; 7 nucleotides match TRBD2. Trimming cost V 5 bases and J 3 bases; bases outside gene matches: 10. This CDR3 contains 16 residues. The germline V gene has CDR1 SEHNR and CDR2 FQNEAQ (reference sequence). As DNA, the CDR3 is TGTGCCAGCAGCCGGTCCGGGACTATGAACTACAATGAGCAGTTCTTC. This translates into CASSRSGTMNYNEQFF. Supplemented by reference TRBV7-9 and TRBJ2-1, the full variable domain reads DTGVSQNPRHKITKRGQNVTFRCDPISEHNRLYWYRQTLGQGPEFLTYFQNEAQLEKSRLLSDRFSAERPKGSFSTLEIQRTEQGDSAMYLCASSRSGTMNYNEQFFGPGTRLTVL.

The V gene is TRBV16, the J gene TRBJ2-6; D not resolved. The CDR3 runs to 15 residues. Germline-derived CDR1 and CDR2 are KGHSY and FQNENV. V lost 0 bases, J lost 4 bases, and 7 bases lay in between. The CDR3 reads CASSQSGSGANVLTF. The CDR3 DNA sequence: TGTGCCAGCAGCCAATCGGGGTCAGGGGCCAACGTCCTGACTTTC.

This clonotype has at least ten counts. The V and J genes are TRBV7-9 and TRBJ2-1; possibly TRBD2 for D (6 bases). Germline lookup yields CDR1 SEHNR and CDR2 FQNEAQ (reference sequence). Trimming shortened V by 5 bases and J by 7 bases, and 18 bases separated the two germline ends. The CDR3 is 15 amino acids. CDR3 DNA sequence: TGTGCCAGCAGCCCGGACTGGGCGGGACTTAATGAGCAGTTCTTC. Amino acid sequence: CASSPDWAGLNEQFF.

This clonotype was observed a few times. The chain recombines TRBV12-3 or TRBV12-4 with TRBJ2-5; 8 bases map to TRBD1. The CDR3 covers 15 residues. V trimming: 6 bases; J trimming: 5 bases; junction bases outside the gene matches: 11. The CDR3 DNA is TGTGCCAGCAGCCCCGGACAGGGTGCGCTGGAGACCCAGTACTTC. Its translation is CASSPGQGALETQYF.

Many counts were recorded for this clonotype. The rearrangement joins TRBV7-8 to TRBJ2-3; weak D call: TRBD1 (5 bases). This CDR3 region has 16 residues. Trimming removed 4 bases from V and 0 bases from J, with 14 bases in between. From germline, CDR1 is SGHVS and CDR2 FQNEAQ. The CDR3 loop is CASSSSGSSSTDTQYF. Here the CDR3 DNA reads TGTGCCAGCAGCTCCTCAGGGTCCTCTAGCACAGATACGCAGTATTTT.

The sample holds a few counts of this clonotype. The chain links TRBV5-1 to TRBJ1-4; 7 nucleotides align to TRBD1. The CDR3 consists of 14 residues. Germline CDR1 SGHRS, CDR2 YFSETQ. Trimming took 5 bases from V and 3 from J; bases not matched to a gene: 4. The CDR3 loop is CASRQGRANEKLFF. CDR3 nucleotides: TGCGCCAGCAGACAGGGGCGCGCTAATGAAAAACTGTTTTTT.

The table lists this clonotype with a few counts. The chain combines TRBV4-1 with TRBJ2-7; D is possibly TRBD1 (5 bases). The CDR3 contains 16 residues. V shed 1 base and J shed 5 bases, with 18 bases lying between them. Germline V gene lookup returns CDR1 MGHRA and CDR2 YSYEKL. The DNA for the CDR3 is TGCGCCAGCAGCCAAGTAGAGACCACGGGCAGGGACGAGCAGTACTTC. Its translation is CASSQVETTGRDEQYF.

This clonotype was detected many times. V gene TRBV12-3 or TRBV12-4 combines with J gene TRBJ2-5; a weak D match, TRBD1 (6 bases). Between the trimmed V and J ends, which lost 2 bases and 5 bases, there was a span of 18 bases. The CDR3 extends over 16 amino acids. CDR3: CASSLRDIGPDETQYF. The CDR3 DNA follows: TGTGCCAGCAGTTTAAGGGACATCGGACCGGACGAGACCCAGTACTTC.

This clonotype was detected a few times. The V and J genes are TRBV12-3 or TRBV12-4 and TRBJ2-7; 11 bases fit TRBD2. Trimming removed 8 bases from V and 6 bases from J; junction bases left unmatched: 12. There are 15 residues in the CDR3. CDR3 sequence (DNA): TGTGCCAGCCGCTCAGCCCCGCTAGCGGGAGGCGAGCAGTACTTC. Amino acid sequence: CASRSAPLAGGEQYF.

J is TRBJ2-1 and V is TRBV5-1; maybe TRBD2 (6 bases). Trimming pared 1 base from V and 9 bases from J, leaving 17 bases between. CDR1 is SGHRS, CDR2 YFSETQ, per germline. The CDR3 has 15 residues. CDR3: CASSLYGSSGPEQFF. DNA for the CDR3: TGCGCCAGCAGCTTGTACGGGAGCTCCGGGCCTGAGCAGTTCTTC.

The chain carries TRBV12-3 or TRBV12-4 and TRBJ1-1, with D unclear. CDR3 length: 12 amino acids. V was shortened by 8 bases and J by 0 bases, with 7 bases between the two germline ends. The CDR3: CASLPMNTEAFF. CDR3 DNA sequence: TGTGCCAGCCTTCCTATGAACACTGAAGCTTTCTTT.

This clonotype was counted many times. V and J are TRBV5-1 and TRBJ2-1; D gene ambiguous. Germline assignment: CDR1 SGHRS and CDR2 YFSETQ. The CDR3 consists of 15 residues. The V and J ends lost 4 bases and 2 bases respectively, with 13 bases between them. CDR3 sequence (DNA): TGCGCCAGCAGCCCACCCTTTGGCGCCTACAATGAGCAGTTCTTC. Translation: CASSPPFGAYNEQFF.

The CDR3: CASSFALAGPGDTQYF. Written as DNA, the CDR3 is TGTGCCAGCAGTTTCGCACTAGCGGGACCAGGGGATACGCAGTATTTT. V gene TRBV12-3 or TRBV12-4 combines with J gene TRBJ2-3; TRBD2 matches 10 bases. The CDR3 spans 16 residues. J gave up 6 bases and V 3 bases, and 9 bases lay outside the gene matches.

This clonotype showed up just a few times. This rearrangement joins TRBV5-1 to TRBJ2-7; D uncertain. CDR3 length: 13 residues. Germline-derived CDR1 and CDR2 are SGHRS and YFSETQ. V shed 0 bases and J shed 5 bases, with 9 bases lying between them. The CDR3 DNA is TGCGCCAGCAGCTTGGTGGCACTCGACGAGCAGTACTTC. It translates to CASSLVALDEQYF.

V gene TRBV10-3 combines with J gene TRBJ2-7; 8 bases agree with TRBD1. The CDR3 is 13 amino acids. The J segment lost 1 base and the V segment lost 10 bases, leaving 6 bases of the junction unmatched. Looked up from germline, CDR1 is ENHRY and CDR2 is SYGVKD. The CDR3, as DNA: TGTGCCACCGTGGGACAGGTTTCCTACGAGCAGTACTTC. It encodes CATVGQVSYEQYF.

This clonotype was detected only a few times. This chain connects TRBV6-6 to TRBJ2-7; D is undetermined. The CDR3 has 13 amino acids. The germline gives CDR1 MNHNY, CDR2 SVGAGI (reference sequence). With 4 bases removed from V and 4 bases from J, the gap between germline ends came to 11 bases. The chain's CDR3 is CASSSASPYEQYF. The CDR3 DNA reads as TGTGCCAGCAGTTCAGCAAGCCCTTACGAGCAGTACTTC.

V and J are TRBV27 and TRBJ2-5, with D perhaps TRBD1 (5 bases). Trimming cost V 6 bases and J 2 bases, with 10 bases left between them. CDR3 length: 13 residues. The V gene's germline CDR1 is MNHEY and CDR2 SMNVEV (reference sequence). The CDR3 region is CASRATVQETQYF. CDR3 sequence (DNA): TGTGCCAGCAGAGCGACAGTTCAAGAGACCCAGTACTTC.